This entry lists 16 T cell receptor beta chains sequenced from one sample in a study of OX40 agonist ivuxolimab in advanced cancers. The receptor library was made with the immunoSEQ multiplex PCR assay. TCRdb re-hosts the immuneACCESS table, in-frame sequences only. Its copies lack some clones; in the studies checked, an unresolved V gene accounts for under half of them, and the cause for the rest is not known. The sample includes 76,000 or so clones, with 70% to 90% observed a single time. The top ten constitute 0.5% to 0.7% of the sample. The input for sequencing was CD4+ or CD8+ T cells sorted from blood, taken in a trial of the OX40 agonist ivuxolimab. All receptors come from an adult with an advanced solid tumor such as melanoma, head and neck, liver or kidney cancer.

The chain is built from TRBV27 and TRBJ2-3; 15 positions agree with TRBD2. The CDR3 runs to 17 residues. From germline, CDR1 is MNHEY and CDR2 SMNVEV (reference sequence). V lost 3 bases, J lost 6 bases, and 7 bases stayed unmatched. Here the CDR3 reads CASSFRLGLAGGDTQYF. The CDR3 DNA is TGTGCCAGCAGTTTTCGTCTCGGACTAGCGGGGGGGGATACGCAGTATTTT.

The chain is built from TRBV7-8 and TRBJ2-2; TRBD2 matches 7 bases. This CDR3 has 16 amino acids. The germline V gene encodes CDR1 SGHVS and CDR2 FQNEAQ. After removal of 10 bases from V and 2 bases from J, the junction contained 13 bases not matched to a gene. The CDR3 region is CATPRDGGINTGELFF. CDR3 nucleotides: TGTGCCACCCCTCGGGACGGGGGGATTAACACCGGGGAGCTGTTTTTT.

CDR3 nucleotides: TGTGCCAGCAGTTACTCTCAGATATTAGCCAAAAACATTCAGTACTTC. Its translation: CASSYSQILAKNIQYF. V and J are TRBV6-5 and TRBJ2-4, with D unresolved. Trimming pared 0 bases from V and 0 bases from J, leaving 9 bases between. The CDR3 sequence is 16 residues long. Germline-derived CDR1 and CDR2 are MNHEY and SVGAGI.

In this sample, this clone turned up a few times. The J gene is TRBJ2-7, the V gene TRBV29-1, with D perhaps TRBD1 (6 bases). This CDR3 spans 11 amino acids. The V and J ends lost 3 bases and 7 bases respectively, with 10 bases between them. The germline CDR1 and CDR2 sequences are SQVTM and ANQGSEA. DNA of the CDR3: TGCAGCGTTGATGGGGGCGGGGAGCAGTACTTC. Its translation is CSVDGGGEQYF.

The gene calls are TRBV2 and TRBJ2-6; possibly TRBD1 or TRBD2 for D (5 bases each). Trimming stripped 3 bases from V and 9 bases from J, with 15 bases between. Germline assignment: CDR1 SNHLY and CDR2 FYNNEI. The CDR3 length is 15 residues. The CDR3 loop is CASSEGPAINNVLTF. For the CDR3, the DNA is TGTGCCAGCAGTGAGGGACCCGCAATTAACAACGTCCTGACTTTC.

The chain links TRBV7-2 to TRBJ2-7; D unclear. CDR3 size: 15 residues. With 5 bases removed from V and 3 bases from J, the gap between germline ends came to 17 bases. Germline lookup yields CDR1 SGHTA and CDR2 FQGNSA. CDR3: CASSPTALFLYEQYF. The CDR3 nucleotides read TGTGCCAGCAGCCCAACGGCCCTCTTCCTCTACGAGCAGTACTTC.

The genes are TRBV6-5 and TRBJ2-6; D ambiguous. With 2 bases removed from V and 0 bases from J, the gap between germline ends came to 8 bases. This CDR3 contains 16 residues. Germline CDR1 is MNHEY and CDR2 is SVGAGI. CDR3 in amino acids: CASSYSIASGANVLTF. In DNA, the CDR3 is TGTGCCAGCAGTTACAGTATTGCCTCTGGGGCCAACGTCCTGACTTTC.

This clone appeared once. The chain employs TRBV7-2 and TRBJ2-1; D gene unclear. V gave up 4 bases and J gave up 4 bases, with 8 bases separating them. The CDR3 sequence is 13 residues long. Germline lookup yields CDR1 SGHTA and CDR2 FQGNSA. The CDR3 sequence is CASSSQAYNEQFF. The CDR3 coding sequence is TGTGCCAGCAGCTCCCAAGCGTACAATGAGCAGTTCTTC.

The chain has TRBV18 and TRBJ2-1; 9 bases are a match to TRBD2. Looked up from germline, CDR1 is KGHSH and CDR2 is LQKENI. Trimming took 3 bases from V and 8 from J; bases not matched to a gene: 11. The CDR3 sequence is 16 residues long. CDR3 sequence: CASSPRRAGGPDEQFF. For the CDR3, the DNA is TGTGCCAGCTCACCTCGGAGGGCGGGGGGGCCCGATGAGCAGTTCTTC.

V is TRBV6-6 and J is TRBJ2-3; TRBD2 is a possible D gene (6 bases). Germline V gives CDR1 MNHNY, CDR2 SVGAGI (reference sequence). CDR3 length: 15 amino acids. V was trimmed by 4 bases and J by 0 bases, leaving 11 bases between them. The CDR3 nucleotides are TGTGCCAGCAGTTCCCGGGGGTTTAGCACAGATACGCAGTATTTT. Translation gives CASSSRGFSTDTQYF.

The chain uses TRBV2 and TRBJ2-3; 11 bases are shared with TRBD1. Germline values: CDR1 SNHLY, CDR2 FYNNEI. The V segment lost 6 bases and the J segment 5 bases; nucleotides outside the gene matches: 13. This CDR3 comprises 17 residues. Here the CDR3 DNA reads TGTGCCAGCAGCCGGACAGGGGGCGTCAGATGGGTAGATACGCAGTATTTT. Protein sequence: CASSRTGGVRWVDTQYF.

In DNA, the CDR3 is TGCGCCAGCAGCTCCGCTCAGGGATTTTTGGGTACCACTGAAGCTTTCTTT. As protein: CASSSAQGFLGTTEAFF. The V and J genes are TRBV5-1 and TRBJ1-1; D is possibly TRBD1 (5 bases). The CDR3 has 17 amino acids. The V end was cut by 3 bases, the J end by 4 bases, with 22 bases between. Germline-derived CDR1 and CDR2 are SGHRS and YFSETQ.

The CDR3 DNA reads TGTGCCAGCAGCCCAGGGACTAGCCCTCCGAACTCCTACGAGCAGTACTTC. Encoded protein: CASSPGTSPPNSYEQYF. The chain uses TRBV7-2 and TRBJ2-7, with 9 bases matching TRBD2. CDR3 length: 17 residues. CDR1 and CDR2 (germline): SGHTA, FQGNSA. The junction had 11 bases not matched to a gene; V was cut back by 5 bases and J by 0 bases.

A remark on this clone: Other DNA sequences in this specimen translate into the identical CDR3. The chain combines TRBV11-2 with TRBJ2-7; TRBD1 might be the D (6 bases). This CDR3 is 14 amino acids long. The V end lost 0 bases, the J end lost 9 bases, and 15 bases lay between the germline ends. Germline assignment: CDR1 SGHAT and CDR2 FQNNGV. The CDR3 coding sequence is TGTGCCAGCAGCTTAGATACAGGGACCTCCGGGCAGTACTTC. Amino acid sequence: CASSLDTGTSGQYF.

The genes are TRBV6-1 and TRBJ2-3; D not certain. Germline V CDR1 and CDR2: MNHNS, SASEGT. This CDR3 is built from 13 residues. Trimming removed 7 bases at V and 0 bases at J, with 8 bases between. CDR3 sequence reads: CASTLGSTDTQYF. CDR3 in DNA: TGTGCCAGCACACTGGGCAGCACAGATACGCAGTATTTT.

In DNA, the CDR3 is TGTGCCTTCCGGGAGGCTGGGGCCAACGTCCTGACTTTC. Its translation is CAFREAGANVLTF. The V and J genes are TRBV6-1 and TRBJ2-6; 7 bases are a match to TRBD2. The CDR3 has 13 amino acids. Losses at the gene ends were 11 bases for V and 2 bases for J; bases not matched to a gene: 3. CDR1 is MNHNS, CDR2 SASEGT, per germline.